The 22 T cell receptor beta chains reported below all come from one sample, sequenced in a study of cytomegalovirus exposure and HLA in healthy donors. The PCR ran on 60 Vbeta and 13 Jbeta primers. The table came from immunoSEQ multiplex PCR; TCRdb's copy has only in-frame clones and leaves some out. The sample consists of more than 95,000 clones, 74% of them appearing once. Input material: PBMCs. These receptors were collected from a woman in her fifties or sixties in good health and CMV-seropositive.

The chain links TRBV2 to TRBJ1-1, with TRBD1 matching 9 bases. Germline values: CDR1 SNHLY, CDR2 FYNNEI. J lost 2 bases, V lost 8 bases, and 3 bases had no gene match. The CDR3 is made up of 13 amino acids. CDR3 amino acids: CASLTGGNTEAFF. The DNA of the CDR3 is TGTGCCAGCCTGACAGGGGGAAACACTGAAGCTTTCTTT.

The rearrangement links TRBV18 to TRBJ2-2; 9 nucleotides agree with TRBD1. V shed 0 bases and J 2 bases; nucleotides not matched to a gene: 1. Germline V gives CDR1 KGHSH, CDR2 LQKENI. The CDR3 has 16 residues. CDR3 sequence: CASSPPTGGNTGELFF. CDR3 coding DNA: TGTGCCAGCTCACCACCGACAGGGGGTAACACCGGGGAGCTGTTTTTT.

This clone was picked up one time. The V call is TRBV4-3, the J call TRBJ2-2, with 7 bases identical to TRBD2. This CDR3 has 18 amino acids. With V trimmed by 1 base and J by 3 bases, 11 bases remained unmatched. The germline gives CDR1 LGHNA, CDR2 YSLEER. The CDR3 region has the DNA TGCGCCAGCAGCCAAGCCTGGAGGGTAGCGGGTGACACCGGGGAGCTGTTTTTT. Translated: CASSQAWRVAGDTGELFF.

CDR3: CASSRNREKLFF. The CDR3 nucleotides read TGTGCCAGCAGCCGCAACAGGGAAAAACTGTTTTTT. This chain connects TRBV6-6 to TRBJ1-4; possible D gene TRBD1, 5 bases. V dropped 6 bases and J dropped 8 bases, with 10 bases sitting between them. Germline CDR1 is MNHNY and CDR2 is SVGAGI (reference sequence). The length of the CDR3 is 12 residues.

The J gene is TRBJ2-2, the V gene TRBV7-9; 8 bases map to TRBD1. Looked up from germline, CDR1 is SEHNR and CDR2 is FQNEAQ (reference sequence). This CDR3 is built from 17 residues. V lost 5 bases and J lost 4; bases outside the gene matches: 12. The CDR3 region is CASSQKGGQGATGELFF. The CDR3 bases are TGTGCCAGCAGCCAAAAGGGAGGACAGGGCGCCACCGGGGAGCTGTTTTTT.

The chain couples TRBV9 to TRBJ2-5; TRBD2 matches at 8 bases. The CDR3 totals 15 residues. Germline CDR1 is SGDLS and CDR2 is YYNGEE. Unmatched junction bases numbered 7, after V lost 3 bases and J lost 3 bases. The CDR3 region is CASSGTGGAEETQYF. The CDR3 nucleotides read TGTGCCAGCAGCGGAACCGGGGGGGCCGAAGAGACCCAGTACTTC.

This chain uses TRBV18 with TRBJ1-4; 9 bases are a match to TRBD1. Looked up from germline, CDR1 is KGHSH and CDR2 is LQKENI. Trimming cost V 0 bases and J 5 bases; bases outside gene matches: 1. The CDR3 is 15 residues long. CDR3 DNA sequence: TGTGCCAGCTCACCACCGGGACAGGGAAATGAAAAACTGTTTTTT. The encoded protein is CASSPPGQGNEKLFF. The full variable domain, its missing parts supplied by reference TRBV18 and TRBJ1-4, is NAGVMQNPRHLVRRRGQEARLRCSPMKGHSHVYWYRQLPEEGLKFMVYLQKENIIDESGMPKERFSAEFPKEGPSILRIQQVVRGDSAAYFCASSPPGQGNEKLFFGSGTQLSVL.

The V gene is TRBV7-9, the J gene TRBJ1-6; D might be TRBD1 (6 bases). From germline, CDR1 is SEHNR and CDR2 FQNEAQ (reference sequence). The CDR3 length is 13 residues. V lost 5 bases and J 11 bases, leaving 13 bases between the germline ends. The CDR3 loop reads CASSTQQGAPLHF. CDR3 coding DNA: TGTGCCAGCAGCACACAACAGGGCGCACCCCTCCACTTT.

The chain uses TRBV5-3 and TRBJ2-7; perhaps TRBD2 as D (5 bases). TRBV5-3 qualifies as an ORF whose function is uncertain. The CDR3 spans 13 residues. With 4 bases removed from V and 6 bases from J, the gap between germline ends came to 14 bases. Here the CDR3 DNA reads TGTGCCAGAAGCCACCGGAGGAACTCCGAGCAGTACTTC. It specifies CARSHRRNSEQYF.

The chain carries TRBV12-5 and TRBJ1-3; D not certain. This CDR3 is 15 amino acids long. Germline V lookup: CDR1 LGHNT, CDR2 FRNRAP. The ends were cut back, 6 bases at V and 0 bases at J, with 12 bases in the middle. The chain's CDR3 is CASGLHGISGNTIYF. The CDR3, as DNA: TGTGCTAGTGGCTTACACGGGATCTCTGGAAACACCATATATTTT.

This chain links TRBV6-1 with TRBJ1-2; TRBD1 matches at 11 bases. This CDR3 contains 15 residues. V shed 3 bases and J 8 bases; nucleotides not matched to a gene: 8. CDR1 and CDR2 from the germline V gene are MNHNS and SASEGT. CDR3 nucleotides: TGTGCCAGCAGTGATATTGGACAGGGGGCGCGAGGCTACACCTTC. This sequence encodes CASSDIGQGARGYTF.

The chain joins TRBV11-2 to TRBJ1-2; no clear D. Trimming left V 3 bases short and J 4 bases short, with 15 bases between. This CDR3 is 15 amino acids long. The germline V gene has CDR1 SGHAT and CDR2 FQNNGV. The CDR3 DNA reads TGTGCCAGCAGCTTCAGTCCGGGGTCGGGCTATGGCTACACCTTC. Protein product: CASSFSPGSGYGYTF.

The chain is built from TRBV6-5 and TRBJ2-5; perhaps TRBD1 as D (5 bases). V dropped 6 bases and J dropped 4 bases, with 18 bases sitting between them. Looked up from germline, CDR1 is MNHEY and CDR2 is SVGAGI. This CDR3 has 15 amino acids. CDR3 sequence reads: CASSRTTGPSETQYF. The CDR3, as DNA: TGTGCCAGCAGCCGGACCACAGGTCCGTCAGAGACCCAGTACTTC.

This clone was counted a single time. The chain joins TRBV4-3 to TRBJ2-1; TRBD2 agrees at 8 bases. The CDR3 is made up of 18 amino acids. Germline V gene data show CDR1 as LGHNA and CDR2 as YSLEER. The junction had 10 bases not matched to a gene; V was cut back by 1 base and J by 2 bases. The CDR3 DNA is TGCGCCAGCAGCCAAGCGGTGAGCGGGGGTTCACCCTACAATGAGCAGTTCTTC. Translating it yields CASSQAVSGGSPYNEQFF.

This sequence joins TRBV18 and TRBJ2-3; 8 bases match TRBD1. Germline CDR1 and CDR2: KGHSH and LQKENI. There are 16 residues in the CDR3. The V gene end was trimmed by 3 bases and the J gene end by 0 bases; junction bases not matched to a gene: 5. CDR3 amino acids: CASSPDRGLSTDTQYF. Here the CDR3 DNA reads TGTGCCAGCTCACCCGACAGGGGCCTAAGCACAGATACGCAGTATTTT.

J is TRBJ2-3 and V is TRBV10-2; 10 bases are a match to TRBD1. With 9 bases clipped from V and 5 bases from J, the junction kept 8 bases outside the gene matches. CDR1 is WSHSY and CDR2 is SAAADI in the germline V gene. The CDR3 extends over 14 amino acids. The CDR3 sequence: CASSRQGALDTQYF. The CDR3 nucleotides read TGCGCCAGTAGTAGACAGGGGGCGTTAGATACGCAGTATTTT.

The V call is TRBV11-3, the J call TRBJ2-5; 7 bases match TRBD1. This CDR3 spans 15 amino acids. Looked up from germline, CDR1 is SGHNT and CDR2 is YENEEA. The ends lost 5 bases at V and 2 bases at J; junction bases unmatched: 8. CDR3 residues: CASSARTGLQETQYF. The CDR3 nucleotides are TGTGCCAGCAGCGCCCGGACAGGTCTTCAAGAGACCCAGTACTTC. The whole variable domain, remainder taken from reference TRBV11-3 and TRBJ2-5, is EAGVVQSPRYKIIEKKQPVAFWCNPISGHNTLYWYLQNLGQGPELLIRYENEEAVDDSQLPKDRFSAERLKGVDSTLKIQPAELGDSAVYLCASSARTGLQETQYFGPGTRLLVL.

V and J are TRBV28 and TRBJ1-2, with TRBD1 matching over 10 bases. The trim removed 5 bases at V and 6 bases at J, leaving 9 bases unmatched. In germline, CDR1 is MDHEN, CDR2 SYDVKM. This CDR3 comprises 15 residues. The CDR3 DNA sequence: TGTGCCAGCAGTATAAACCGGGACAGGGGAGATGGCTACACCTTC. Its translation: CASSINRDRGDGYTF.

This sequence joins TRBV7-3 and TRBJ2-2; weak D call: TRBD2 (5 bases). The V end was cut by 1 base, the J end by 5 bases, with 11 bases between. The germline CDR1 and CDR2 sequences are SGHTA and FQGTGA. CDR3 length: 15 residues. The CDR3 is CASSLSGLQTGELFF. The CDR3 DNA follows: TGTGCCAGCAGCTTAAGTGGACTTCAAACCGGGGAGCTGTTTTTT.

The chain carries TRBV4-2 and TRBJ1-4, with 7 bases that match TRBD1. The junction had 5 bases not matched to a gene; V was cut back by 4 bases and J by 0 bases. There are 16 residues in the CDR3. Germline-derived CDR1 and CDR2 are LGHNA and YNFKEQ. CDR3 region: CASSLGTDPTNEKLFF. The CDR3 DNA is TGTGCCAGCAGCCTAGGGACAGATCCAACTAATGAAAAACTGTTTTTT.

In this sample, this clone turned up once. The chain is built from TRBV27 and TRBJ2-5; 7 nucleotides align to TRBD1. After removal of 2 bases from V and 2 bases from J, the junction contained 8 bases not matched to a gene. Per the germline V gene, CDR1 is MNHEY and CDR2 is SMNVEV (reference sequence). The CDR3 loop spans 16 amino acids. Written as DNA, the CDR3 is TGTGCCAGCAGTTTAGGTTATGGACAGGAACAAGAGACCCAGTACTTC. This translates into CASSLGYGQEQETQYF.

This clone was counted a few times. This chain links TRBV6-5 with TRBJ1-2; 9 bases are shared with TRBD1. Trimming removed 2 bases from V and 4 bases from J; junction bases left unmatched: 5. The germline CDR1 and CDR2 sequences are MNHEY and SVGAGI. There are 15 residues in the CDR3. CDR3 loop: CASSYGKGQGYGYTF. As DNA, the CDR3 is TGTGCCAGCAGTTACGGGAAGGGACAGGGCTATGGCTACACCTTC.